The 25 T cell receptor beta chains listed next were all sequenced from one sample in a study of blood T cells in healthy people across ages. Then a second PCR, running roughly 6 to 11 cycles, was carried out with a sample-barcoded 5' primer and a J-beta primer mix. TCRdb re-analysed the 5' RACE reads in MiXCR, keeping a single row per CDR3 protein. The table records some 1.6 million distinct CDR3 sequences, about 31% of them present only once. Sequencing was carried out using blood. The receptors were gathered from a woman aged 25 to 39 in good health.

The CDR3 DNA reads TGTGCCAGCAGCTTAGTTGGGCTGATCCAAGAGACCCAGTACTTC. Its protein product is CASSLVGLIQETQYF. The V gene is TRBV7-2, the J gene TRBJ2-5; no clear D. CDR1 and CDR2 from the germline V gene are SGHTA and FQGNSA. This CDR3 has 15 amino acids. The germline V and J ends were trimmed by 1 base and 1 base, with 10 bases remaining between them.

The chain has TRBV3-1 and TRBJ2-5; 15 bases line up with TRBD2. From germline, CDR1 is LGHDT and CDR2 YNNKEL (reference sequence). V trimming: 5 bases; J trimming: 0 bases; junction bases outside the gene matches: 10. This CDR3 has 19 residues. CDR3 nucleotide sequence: TGTGCCAGCAGCTCCTGGACTAGCGGGGGGGCGCCTAACCAAGAGACCCAGTACTTC. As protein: CASSSWTSGGAPNQETQYF.

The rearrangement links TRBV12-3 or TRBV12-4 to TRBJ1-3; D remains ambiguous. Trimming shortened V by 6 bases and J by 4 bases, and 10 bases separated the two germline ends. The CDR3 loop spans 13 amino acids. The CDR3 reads CASRLNRGNTIYF. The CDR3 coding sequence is TGTGCCAGCAGATTGAACAGAGGAAACACCATATATTTT.

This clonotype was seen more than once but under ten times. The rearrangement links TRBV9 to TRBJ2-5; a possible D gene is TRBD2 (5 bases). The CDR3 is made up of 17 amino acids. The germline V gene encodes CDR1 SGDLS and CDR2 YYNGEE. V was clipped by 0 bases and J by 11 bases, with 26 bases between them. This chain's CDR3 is CASSVGPRVGSVNEQYF. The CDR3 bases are TGTGCCAGCAGCGTAGGGCCTAGGGTTGGTAGCGTCAATGAGCAGTACTTC. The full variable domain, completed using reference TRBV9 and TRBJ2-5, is DSGVTQTPKHLITATGQRVTLRCSPRSGDLSVYWYQQSLDQGLQFLIQYYNGEERAKGNILERFSAQQFPDLHSELNLSSLELGDSALYFCASSVGPRVGSVNEQYFGPGTRLLVL.

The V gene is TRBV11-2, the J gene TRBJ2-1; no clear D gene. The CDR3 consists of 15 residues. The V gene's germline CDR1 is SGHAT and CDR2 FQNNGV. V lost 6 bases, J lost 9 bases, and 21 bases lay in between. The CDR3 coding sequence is TGTGCCAGCAGAGCTTCTCCGGGTCTGGGCGGTGAGCAGTTCTTC. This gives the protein CASRASPGLGGEQFF.

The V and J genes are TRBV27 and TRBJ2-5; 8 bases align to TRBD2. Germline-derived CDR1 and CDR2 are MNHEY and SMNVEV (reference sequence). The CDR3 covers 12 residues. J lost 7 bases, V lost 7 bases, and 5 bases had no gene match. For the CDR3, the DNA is TGTGCCAGCACAACCGGGAGGGGGACCCAGTACTTC. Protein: CASTTGRGTQYF.

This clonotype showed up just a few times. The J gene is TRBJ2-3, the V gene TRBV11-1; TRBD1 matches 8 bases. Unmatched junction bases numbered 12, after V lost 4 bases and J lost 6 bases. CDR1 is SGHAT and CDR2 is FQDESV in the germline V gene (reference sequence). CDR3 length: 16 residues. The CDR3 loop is CASSSRDRSAADTQYF. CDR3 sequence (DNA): TGTGCCAGCAGCTCCCGGGACAGGAGTGCTGCGGATACGCAGTATTTT.

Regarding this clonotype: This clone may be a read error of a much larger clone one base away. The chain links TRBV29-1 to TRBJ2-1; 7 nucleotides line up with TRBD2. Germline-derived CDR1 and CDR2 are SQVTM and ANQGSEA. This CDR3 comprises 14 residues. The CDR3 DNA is TGCAGCGTTGATGCGGGAGACACCTACAATGAGCGGTTCTTC. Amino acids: CSVDAGDTYNERFF.

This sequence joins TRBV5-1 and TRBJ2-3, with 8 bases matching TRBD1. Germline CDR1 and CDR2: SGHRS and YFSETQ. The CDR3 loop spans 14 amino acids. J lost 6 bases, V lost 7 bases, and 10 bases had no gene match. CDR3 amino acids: CASRDRSFGDTQYF. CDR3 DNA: TGCGCCAGCCGGGACAGGTCCTTTGGGGATACGCAGTATTTT. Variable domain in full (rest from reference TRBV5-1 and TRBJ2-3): KAGVTQTPRYLIKTRGQQVTLSCSPISGHRSVSWYQQTPGQGLQFLFEYFSETQRNKGNFPGRFSGRQFSNSRSEMNVSTLELGDSALYLCASRDRSFGDTQYFGPGTRLTVL.

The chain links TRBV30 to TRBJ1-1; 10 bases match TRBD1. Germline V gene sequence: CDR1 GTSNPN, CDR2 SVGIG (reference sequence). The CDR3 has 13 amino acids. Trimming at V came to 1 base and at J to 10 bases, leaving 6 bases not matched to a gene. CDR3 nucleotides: TGTGCCTGGAGTGCCGGACAGGGGGACTCAGCTTTCTTT. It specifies CAWSAGQGDSAFF.

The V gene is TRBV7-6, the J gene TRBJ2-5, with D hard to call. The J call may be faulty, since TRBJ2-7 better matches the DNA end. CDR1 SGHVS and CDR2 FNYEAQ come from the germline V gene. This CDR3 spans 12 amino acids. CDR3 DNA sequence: TGTGCCAGCAGCTTATTTAACGGCGAGCAGTACTTC. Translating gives CASSLFNGEQYF.

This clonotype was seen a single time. The CDR3 protein is CASSSASYYNEQFF. The CDR3 DNA sequence: TGTGCCAGCAGTTCCGCCTCCTACTACAATGAGCAGTTCTTC. The rearrangement joins TRBV28 to TRBJ2-1; D gene unclear. CDR1 is MDHEN, CDR2 SYDVKM, per germline. Trimming left V 4 bases short and J 3 bases short, with 10 bases between. The CDR3 extends over 14 amino acids.

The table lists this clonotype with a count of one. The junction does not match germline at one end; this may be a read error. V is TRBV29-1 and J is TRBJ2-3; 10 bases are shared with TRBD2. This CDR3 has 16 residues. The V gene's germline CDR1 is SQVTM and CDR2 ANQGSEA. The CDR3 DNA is TGCAGCTTTGATGGGCTAGCGGGGGAGCAGACGAATACGCAGTATTTT. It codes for CSFDGLAGEQTNTQYF.

The CDR3 nucleotides read TGTGCCAGCAATATGATACAGGGGCCATATGGCTACACCTTC. Residues: CASNMIQGPYGYTF. The rearrangement uses TRBV6-1 and TRBJ1-2; 7 bases map to TRBD1. V shed 7 bases and J 5 bases; nucleotides not matched to a gene: 10. The CDR3 loop spans 14 amino acids. CDR1 MNHNS and CDR2 SASEGT come from the germline V gene.

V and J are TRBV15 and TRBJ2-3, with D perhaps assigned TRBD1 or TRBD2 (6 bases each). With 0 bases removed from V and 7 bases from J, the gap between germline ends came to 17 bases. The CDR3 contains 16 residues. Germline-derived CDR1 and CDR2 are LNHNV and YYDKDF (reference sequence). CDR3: CATSRDGTGALNTQYF. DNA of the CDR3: TGTGCCACCAGCAGAGATGGAACGGGGGCTCTAAATACGCAGTATTTT.

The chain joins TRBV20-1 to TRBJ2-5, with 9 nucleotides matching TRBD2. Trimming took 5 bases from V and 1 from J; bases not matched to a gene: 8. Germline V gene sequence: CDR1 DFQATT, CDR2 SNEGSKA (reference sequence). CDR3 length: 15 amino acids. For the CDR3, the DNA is TGCAGTGCTCAAAAAGCGGGGGGAACCCAAGAGACCCAGTACTTC. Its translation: CSAQKAGGTQETQYF.

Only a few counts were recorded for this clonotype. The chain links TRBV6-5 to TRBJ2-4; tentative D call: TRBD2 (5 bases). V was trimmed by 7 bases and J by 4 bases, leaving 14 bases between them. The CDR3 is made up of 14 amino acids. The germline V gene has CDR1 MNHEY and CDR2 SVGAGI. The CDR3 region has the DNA TGTGCCAGCACCATGAGGGTGCCGAAAAACATTCAGTACTTC. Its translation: CASTMRVPKNIQYF.

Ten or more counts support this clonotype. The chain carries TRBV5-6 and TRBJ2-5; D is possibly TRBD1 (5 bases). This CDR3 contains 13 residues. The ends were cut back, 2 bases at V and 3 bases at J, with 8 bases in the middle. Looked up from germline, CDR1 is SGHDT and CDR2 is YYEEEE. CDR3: CASSFGAKETQYF. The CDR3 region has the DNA TGTGCCAGCAGCTTTGGGGCCAAAGAGACCCAGTACTTC.

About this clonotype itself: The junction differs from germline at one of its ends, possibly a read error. As DNA, the CDR3 is TGTGCCAACTCACAATTGCCGGGAGAGACCCGGGATACGCAGTATTTT. Translation: CANSQLPGETRDTQYF. V gene TRBV18 combines with J gene TRBJ2-3; D perhaps matches TRBD2 (6 bases). This CDR3 has 16 amino acids. Germline V gives CDR1 KGHSH, CDR2 LQKENI.

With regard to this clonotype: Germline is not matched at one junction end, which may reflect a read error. CDR3 nucleotides: TGCGCCAACAGCCTGGCCTTGGACAGGGATTCCTACGAGCAGTACTTC. Its translation: CANSLALDRDSYEQYF. The chain joins TRBV5-1 to TRBJ2-5, with 8 bases that match TRBD1. The end of the DNA aligns better with TRBJ2-7, so the J call may be wrong. The germline CDR1 and CDR2 sequences are SGHRS and YFSETQ. This CDR3 has 16 amino acids.

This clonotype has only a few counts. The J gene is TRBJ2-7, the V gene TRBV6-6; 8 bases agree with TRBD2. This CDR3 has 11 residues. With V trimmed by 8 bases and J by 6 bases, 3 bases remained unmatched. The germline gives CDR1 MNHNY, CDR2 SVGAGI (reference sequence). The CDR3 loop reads CASRGGAEQYF. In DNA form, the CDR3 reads TGTGCCAGCCGGGGGGGTGCCGAGCAGTACTTC.

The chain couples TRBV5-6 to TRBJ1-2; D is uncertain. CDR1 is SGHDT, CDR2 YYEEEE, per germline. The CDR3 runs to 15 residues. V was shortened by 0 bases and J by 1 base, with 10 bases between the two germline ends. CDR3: CASSLGFSVNYGYTF. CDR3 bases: TGTGCCAGCAGCTTGGGGTTCTCCGTTAACTATGGCTACACCTTC.

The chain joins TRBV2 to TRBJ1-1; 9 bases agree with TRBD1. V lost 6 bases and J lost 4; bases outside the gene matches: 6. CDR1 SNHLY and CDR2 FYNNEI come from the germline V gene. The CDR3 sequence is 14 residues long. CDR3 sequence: CASRDRGFGTEAFF. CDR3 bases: TGTGCCAGCAGGGACAGGGGATTTGGCACTGAAGCTTTCTTT.

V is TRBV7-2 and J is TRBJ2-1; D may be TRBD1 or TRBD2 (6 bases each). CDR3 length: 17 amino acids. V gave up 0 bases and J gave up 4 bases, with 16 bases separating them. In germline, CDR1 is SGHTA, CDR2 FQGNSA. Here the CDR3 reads CASSLALRGARYNEQFF. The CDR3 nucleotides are TGTGCCAGCAGCTTAGCGCTGAGGGGGGCCCGGTACAATGAGCAGTTCTTC. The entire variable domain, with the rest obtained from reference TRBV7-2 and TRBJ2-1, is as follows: GAGVSQSPSNKVTEKGKDVELRCDPISGHTALYWYRQSLGQGLEFLIYFQGNSAPDKSGLPSDRFSAERTGGSVSTLTIQRTQQEDSAVYLCASSLALRGARYNEQFFGPGTRLTVL.

CDR3 loop: CSARSSGINRALGSEQFF. DNA for the CDR3: TGCAGTGCTAGATCTAGCGGGATTAACCGGGCTTTGGGGAGTGAGCAGTTCTTC. The V call is TRBV20-1, the J call TRBJ2-1; 9 bases align to TRBD2. The CDR3 contains 18 residues. The junction had 20 bases not matched to a gene; V was cut back by 2 bases and J by 9 bases. In germline, CDR1 is DFQATT, CDR2 SNEGSKA (reference sequence).